This is a list of T cell receptor beta chains from one sample in a study of blood T cell repertoires in COVID-19. Some clones are missing from TCRdb's copy, which holds only in-frame ones; the method was immunoSEQ multiplex PCR. The sample carries some 140,000 clones, around 90% recorded once. The sequenced material came from peripheral blood. The receptor source for this set is a man aged 50 to 59 with acute or convalescent COVID-19. CDR3s include the opening cysteine and the closing phenylalanine or tryptophan. D genes are given only for firm matches. Size values are once, few and many counts, or a class for expanded clones, and some rows have none.

clone_size	cdr3_length	v_call	d_call	j_call	cdr3_aa	cdr3_nt
NA	15	TRBV5-1	TRBD1	TRBJ1-1	CASSVGDREYTEAFF	TGCGCCAGCAGCGTTGGGGACAGGGAATACACTGAAGCTTTCTTT
NA	16	TRBV6-2/TRBV6-3	NA	TRBJ2-1	CASSPGTLSQVGEQFF	TGTGCCAGCAGTCCCGGGACATTGAGCCAAGTCGGTGAGCAGTTCTTC
NA	14	TRBV19	TRBD1	TRBJ1-1	CASIMTGETPEAFF	TGTGCCAGTATAATGACAGGGGAGACCCCCGAAGCTTTCTTT
few	15	TRBV18	NA	TRBJ1-1	CASSPWEAGGTEAFF	TGTGCCAGCTCACCGTGGGAGGCGGGAGGCACTGAAGCTTTCTTT
once	14	TRBV6-6	NA	TRBJ2-3	CASSRSSSTDTQYF	TGTGCCAGCAGCCGGAGCAGTAGCACAGATACGCAGTATTTT
NA	14	TRBV7-2	TRBD1	TRBJ2-7	CASSRGQGAYEQYF	TGTGCCAGCAGCCGGGGACAGGGGGCCTACGAGCAGTACTTC
NA	15	TRBV18	NA	TRBJ1-2	CASSPPKGLNYGYTF	TGTGCCAGCTCACCACCGAAGGGGCTTAACTATGGCTACACCTTC
few	14	TRBV19	NA	TRBJ1-2	CASSNRGGRYGYTF	TGTGCCAGTAGTAACCGGGGAGGCAGATATGGCTACACCTTC
NA	13	TRBV3-1/TRBV3-2	NA	TRBJ1-1	CASSLQTNTEAFF	TGTGCCAGCAGCCTACAGACGAACACTGAAGCTTTCTTT
once	15	TRBV11-2	NA	TRBJ2-2	CASSQGVWEVGELFF	TGTGCCAGCAGCCAAGGGGTTTGGGAGGTCGGGGAGCTGTTTTTT
NA	15	TRBV5-4	TRBD1	TRBJ2-1	CASIVPGQSLNEQFF	TGTGCCAGCATCGTACCGGGACAGTCTCTTAATGAGCAGTTCTTC
NA	15	TRBV5-1	NA	TRBJ1-4	CASSYRLGLGEKLFF	TGCGCCAGCAGCTACCGTCTGGGCCTGGGTGAAAAACTGTTTTTT
NA	15	TRBV5-3	TRBD1	TRBJ1-5	CARRLTGAGNQPQHF	TGTGCCAGAAGATTGACAGGGGCTGGGAATCAGCCCCAGCATTTT
NA	15	TRBV27	TRBD2	TRBJ2-7	CASSLLASGTYEQYF	TGTGCCAGCAGTTTATTGGCTAGCGGGACTTACGAGCAGTACTTC
NA	17	TRBV4-3	TRBD1	TRBJ1-6	CASSPGQGVSYNSPLHF	TGCGCCAGCAGCCCGGGACAGGGGGTTTCCTATAATTCACCCCTCCACTTT
NA	12	TRBV12-3/TRBV12-4	NA	TRBJ1-2	CASSSGVYGYTF	TGTGCCAGCAGTTCAGGGGTCTATGGCTACACCTTC
NA	13	TRBV10-3	TRBD2	TRBJ2-1	CAITGTSDNEQFF	TGTGCCATCACCGGGACTAGCGACAATGAGCAGTTCTTC
NA	17	TRBV28	TRBD2	TRBJ2-7	CASRPQRGSGRTYEQYF	TGTGCCAGCAGGCCACAGAGGGGTAGCGGGAGGACCTACGAGCAGTACTTC
NA	15	TRBV9	TRBD1	TRBJ2-2	CASSAGTGIPGELFF	TGTGCCAGCAGCGCCGGGACAGGGATCCCCGGGGAGCTGTTTTTT
NA	15	TRBV18	TRBD1	TRBJ2-7	CASSLGTENTYEQYF	TGTGCCAGCTCACTGGGGACAGAGAATACCTACGAGCAGTACTTC
NA	15	TRBV4-3	TRBD1	TRBJ1-2	CASSQGTGWMFGYTF	TGCGCCAGCAGCCAAGGGACAGGATGGATGTTTGGCTACACCTTC
once	18	TRBV23-1	TRBD1	TRBJ1-1	CASSQSGAGGSMNTEAFF	TGCGCCAGCAGTCAATCGGGGGCAGGGGGCTCTATGAACACTGAAGCTTTCTTT
NA	13	TRBV27	TRBD1	TRBJ1-2	CASRRTGTVGYTF	TGTGCCAGCAGAAGGACAGGGACGGTCGGCTACACCTTC
NA	11	TRBV5-8	NA	TRBJ2-1	CASSPYNEQFF	TGTGCCAGCAGCCCTTACAATGAGCAGTTCTTC
NA	13	TRBV6-2/TRBV6-3	NA	TRBJ2-5	CASSPHGQETQYF	TGTGCCAGCAGCCCTCACGGTCAAGAGACCCAGTACTTC
NA	14	TRBV5-3	TRBD1	TRBJ1-6	CARSTWTGSLPLHF	TGTGCCAGAAGCACCTGGACAGGGTCCCTTCCCCTCCACTTT
NA	19	TRBV15	TRBD2	TRBJ2-3	CATSSLAGGFPASTDTQYF	TGTGCCACCAGCAGTCTAGCGGGGGGCTTTCCTGCTAGCACAGATACGCAGTATTTT
NA	15	TRBV2	NA	TRBJ1-5	CASRGVTDFNQPQHF	TGTGCCAGCAGGGGAGTCACCGACTTCAACCAGCCCCAGCATTTT
NA	12	TRBV7-2	TRBD1	TRBJ1-5	CASSFAGTGQHF	TGTGCCAGCAGCTTTGCCGGGACAGGCCAGCATTTT
NA	15	TRBV7-8	NA	TRBJ2-3	CASSLGLLAQDTQYF	TGTGCCAGCAGCTTAGGACTTCTAGCCCAAGATACGCAGTATTTT
NA	16	TRBV9	TRBD1	TRBJ2-1	CASSALGTGAGNEQFF	TGTGCCAGCAGCGCCCTTGGGACAGGGGCTGGAAATGAGCAGTTCTTC
NA	16	TRBV9	NA	TRBJ2-3	CASSPRGGAHTDTQYF	TGTGCCAGCAGCCCGCGAGGTGGGGCCCACACAGATACGCAGTATTTT
NA	14	TRBV19	NA	TRBJ2-5	CASSIRGMGETQYF	TGTGCCAGTAGTATAAGGGGGATGGGGGAGACCCAGTACTTC
NA	17	TRBV5-1	NA	TRBJ2-2	CASSGGLKGDNTGELFF	TGCGCCAGCAGCGGGGGCTTGAAGGGGGATAACACCGGGGAGCTGTTTTTT
NA	13	TRBV18	NA	TRBJ1-2	CASSPRGNYGYTF	TGTGCCAGCTCACCACGAGGAAACTATGGCTACACCTTC
NA	17	TRBV5-8	NA	TRBJ1-2	CASSLVLSHRDSHGYTF	TGTGCCAGCAGCTTGGTACTCAGCCACAGGGATTCTCATGGCTACACCTTC
few	14	TRBV27	NA	TRBJ2-7	CASSSPGVSLEQYF	TGTGCCAGCAGTTCCCCGGGGGTTTCGTTAGAGCAGTACTTC
NA	13	TRBV5-4	NA	TRBJ1-2	CASSSSNNYGYTF	TGTGCCAGCAGCTCGAGCAATAACTATGGCTACACCTTC
NA	15	TRBV28	NA	TRBJ1-5	CASSLNRGTHQPQHF	TGTGCCAGCAGTTTGAATAGGGGCACCCATCAGCCCCAGCATTTT
NA	14	TRBV30	TRBD1	TRBJ2-3	CAWTPGQSTDTQYF	TGTGCCTGGACTCCGGGACAGAGCACAGATACGCAGTATTTT
NA	15	TRBV28	NA	TRBJ1-2	CASRLTGPLVYGYTF	TGTGCCAGCAGACTTACAGGGCCCCTTGTCTATGGCTACACCTTC
NA	16	TRBV28	TRBD2	TRBJ2-7	CASSPGWPSGRGEQYF	TGTGCCAGCAGTCCAGGGTGGCCTAGCGGGAGGGGCGAGCAGTACTTC
NA	14	TRBV9	NA	TRBJ1-5	CASSAGGSNQPQHF	TGTGCCAGCAGCGCGGGGGGAAGCAATCAGCCCCAGCATTTT
once	14	TRBV2	TRBD1	TRBJ2-2	CAVWVGTVTGELFF	TGTGCCGTATGGGTGGGGACAGTAACCGGGGAGCTGTTTTTT
once	15	TRBV10-3	NA	TRBJ1-5	CAISDGQGTGQPQHF	TGTGCCATCAGTGATGGGCAGGGGACGGGTCAGCCCCAGCATTTT
NA	15	TRBV11-2	TRBD1	TRBJ1-1	CASSLPGQGRTEAFF	TGTGCCAGCAGCTTACCGGGACAGGGGCGGACTGAAGCTTTCTTT
NA	16	TRBV19	NA	TRBJ2-1	CASSIDRQEYYNEQFF	TGTGCCAGTAGTATAGATCGACAGGAGTACTACAATGAGCAGTTCTTC